In this sample, the clone carrying this T cell receptor beta chain turned up a few times. The antigen is unknown. Trimming left V 7 bases short and J 4 bases short, with 8 bases between. The CDR3 length is 13 residues. Germline V gives CDR1 SNHLY, CDR2 FYNNEI. It was 5'RACE with constant-segment primers that produced the TCR alpha and TCR beta cDNA libraries, which carried sample barcodes and UMIs. One entry per CDR3 protein, called by TCRdb with MiXCR from the 5' RACE reads. The sample comprises some 450,000 distinct CDR3 sequences, roughly 20% of which are singletons, and 7.5% to 9.5% rests with the top ten. The data belong to a study of T-cell memory formation after mild COVID-19. General study points: Cross-reactive memory seemingly joined, as some responding clones were found in pre-infection memory. Clonal second-wave expansions that peaked on day 37 had unconfirmed SARS-CoV-2 specificity. Clones that shrank (day 15 to 85) were balanced CD4/CD8, whereas later expanders leaned CD4+.

This rearrangement joins TRBV2 to TRBJ1-6; perhaps TRBD1 as D (5 bases). This sequence originates from an adult woman who had mild COVID-19 (a few samples of this study predate the infection). Cell type and time point are not known. The sample comprised PBMCs or a T cell subset sorted from them (not recorded which). The chain's CDR3 is CASTRQYNSPLHF. The CDR3 nucleotides read TGTGCCAGCACGAGACAGTATAATTCACCCCTCCACTTT. The full variable domain, with the rest looked up from reference TRBV2 and TRBJ1-6, is EPEVTQTPSHQVTQMGQEVILRCVPISNHLYFYWYRQILGQKVEFLVSFYNNEISEKSEIFDDQFSVERPDGSNFTLKIRSTKLEDSAMYFCASTRQYNSPLHFGNGTRLTVT.